Included here is one T cell receptor beta chain sequence, with context. What it recognizes is unknown. 60 Vbeta and 13 Jbeta primers were used in PCR. Sequencing used immunoSEQ multiplex PCR; TCRdb keeps in-frame clones, though not all of them. This table has 150,000 to 200,000 clones, over 70% appearing once. This record comes from a study of cytomegalovirus exposure and HLA in healthy donors. Findings of the study overall: Some segments of the V type, notably TRBV6-2 and TRBV6-3, were excluded as indistinguishable. Analysis was performed later, and it showed HLA-associated TCR beta chains to be more clonally expanded than equally common others.

The germline gives CDR1 SEHNR, CDR2 FQNEAQ (reference sequence). Between the trimmed V and J ends, which lost 5 bases and 4 bases, there was a span of 11 bases. The CDR3 is 13 residues long. This receptor was obtained from a woman in her forties or fifties in good health and CMV-seropositive. The chain uses TRBV7-9 and TRBJ1-1; D gene ambiguous. The specimen sequenced was PBMCs. The CDR3 sequence is CASSLSLSTEAFF. The DNA of the CDR3 is TGTGCCAGCAGCCTATCCCTGAGCACTGAAGCTTTCTTT.